Listed below are T cell receptor beta chains from one sample, sequenced in a study of human T cells and chemical hapten exposure. MiXCR was run by TCRdb on the RACE reads, yielding one entry per CDR3 protein. The table lists approximately 89,000 distinct CDR3 sequences, 6.6% of them singletons. The source was whole blood, collected in connection with sensitization to the hapten diphenylcyclopropenone (DPC). These receptors were taken from a woman aged 25 to 39 with alopecia areata. Some clones in this sample may be carry-over from other donors' samples. Both conserved end residues are part of each CDR3. A D gene is named only where the DNA matches it firmly. Part of the rows lack a size; the others show once, few, many or a class for expanded clones.

J	size	V	D	DNA	CDR3
TRBJ2-1	many	TRBV7-3	TRBD2	TGTGCCAGCAGCTGGACTAGCGGGGGGGACAATGAGCAGTTCTTC	CASSWTSGGDNEQFF
TRBJ2-3	few	TRBV5-1	-	TGCGCCAGCAGCTTGGCTGGGGGGGGCCGATTGACAGATACGCAGTATTTT	CASSLAGGGRLTDTQYF
TRBJ2-3	-	TRBV27	TRBD2	TGTGCCAGCAGTTTATCCGGGACTAGCGGGGGCCCTAGCACAGATACGCAGTATTTT	CASSLSGTSGGPSTDTQYF
TRBJ2-3	-	TRBV27	-	TGTGCCAGCAGTTTCGCGGATACTAGCACAGATACGCAGTATTTT	CASSFADTSTDTQYF
TRBJ2-3	many	TRBV20-1	-	TGCAGTGCTAGTTGGTCAGGGGGAGGAGCAGATACGCAGTATTTT	CSASWSGGGADTQYF
TRBJ1-6	-	TRBV12-3/TRBV12-4	-	TGTGCCAGCACCCAGATATCGAGTTCACCCCTCCACTTT	CASTQISSSPLHF
TRBJ1-1	few	TRBV6-1	TRBD1	TGTGCCAGCAGAAGTTGGGACAGGGGGCCGAACACTGAAGCTTTCTTT	CASRSWDRGPNTEAFF
TRBJ2-2	-	TRBV21-1	-	TGTGCCAGCAGTTTCCCGGGGGGCTTGAACACCGGGGAGCTGTTTTTT	CASSFPGGLNTGELFF
TRBJ2-3	many	TRBV11-2	TRBD2	TGTGCCAGCAGCCCCACCCTAGCGGGGGGCACAGATACGCAGTATTTT	CASSPTLAGGTDTQYF
TRBJ1-2	many	TRBV5-1	-	TGCGCCAGCAGCTTGGGCAGCAGGGAGGGCTACACCTTC	CASSLGSREGYTF
TRBJ2-3	many	TRBV7-6	-	TGTGCCAGCAGCTATAGCTGGGGCGGCACAGATACGCAGTATTTT	CASSYSWGGTDTQYF
TRBJ2-5	-	TRBV6-1	-	TGTGCCAGCAGTGAAACGGCTAGTAGGTTGGAGACCCAGTACTTC	CASSETASRLETQYF
TRBJ2-1	many	TRBV2	-	TGTGCCAGCAGCGCCACCGAATCCGGAAAGGAGCAGTTCTTC	CASSATESGKEQFF
TRBJ1-5	many	TRBV12-3/TRBV12-4	TRBD1	TGTGCCAGCAGTGGGACAGGGGGTTGGCAGCCCCAGCATTTT	CASSGTGGWQPQHF
TRBJ1-3	few	TRBV5-1	-	TGCGCCAGCAGCCCGGCCGCCATCTCTGGAAACACCATATATTTT	CASSPAAISGNTIYF
TRBJ2-3	many	TRBV20-1	-	TGCAGTGCTTTTGAGGGTGGTCGAGATACGCAGTATTTT	CSAFEGGRDTQYF
TRBJ2-3	many	TRBV3-1	-	TGTGCCAGCAGCCAAGAAGGGGGGCTTGGAGATACGCAGTATTTT	CASSQEGGLGDTQYF
TRBJ2-1	-	TRBV18	-	TGTGCCAGCTCACCACGGCATTCCGGGACTGAGTACAATGAGCAGTTCTTC	CASSPRHSGTEYNEQFF
TRBJ2-1	-	TRBV19	-	TGTGCCAGTGCGAGCTCCTACAATGAGCAGTTCTTC	CASASSYNEQFF
TRBJ1-1	many	TRBV6-1	-	TGTGCCAGCAGTGAAGGTCGGTACACTGAAGCTTTCTTT	CASSEGRYTEAFF